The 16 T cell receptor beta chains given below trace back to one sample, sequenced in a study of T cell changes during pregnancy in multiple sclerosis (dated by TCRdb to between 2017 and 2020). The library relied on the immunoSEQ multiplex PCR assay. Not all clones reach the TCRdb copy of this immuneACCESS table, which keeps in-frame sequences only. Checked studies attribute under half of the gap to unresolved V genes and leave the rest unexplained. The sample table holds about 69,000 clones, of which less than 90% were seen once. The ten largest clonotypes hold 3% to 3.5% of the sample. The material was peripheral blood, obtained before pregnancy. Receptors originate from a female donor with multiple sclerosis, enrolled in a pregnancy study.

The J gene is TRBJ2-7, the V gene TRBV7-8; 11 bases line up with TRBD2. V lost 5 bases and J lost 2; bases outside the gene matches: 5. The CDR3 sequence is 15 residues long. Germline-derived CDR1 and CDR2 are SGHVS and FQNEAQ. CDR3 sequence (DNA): TGTGCCAGCAGCCGACATAGCGGGGGGGCCTACGAGCAGTACTTC. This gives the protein CASSRHSGGAYEQYF.

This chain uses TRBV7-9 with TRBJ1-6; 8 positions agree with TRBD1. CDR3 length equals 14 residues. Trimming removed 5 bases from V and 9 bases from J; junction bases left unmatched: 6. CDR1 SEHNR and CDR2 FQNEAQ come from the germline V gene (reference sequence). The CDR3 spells CASSPDRGGSPLHF. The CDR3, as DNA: TGTGCCAGCAGCCCAGACAGGGGAGGTTCACCCCTCCACTTT.

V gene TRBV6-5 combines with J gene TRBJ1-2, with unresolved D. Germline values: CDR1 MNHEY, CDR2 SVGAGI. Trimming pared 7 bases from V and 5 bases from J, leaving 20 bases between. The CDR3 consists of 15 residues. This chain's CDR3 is CASIERAGRGYGYTF. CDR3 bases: TGTGCCAGCATAGAACGAGCCGGCCGAGGATATGGCTACACCTTC.

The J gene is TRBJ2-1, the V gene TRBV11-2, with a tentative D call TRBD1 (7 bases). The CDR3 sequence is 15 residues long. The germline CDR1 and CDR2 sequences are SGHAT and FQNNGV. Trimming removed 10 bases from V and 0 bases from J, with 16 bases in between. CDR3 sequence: CATRRDSFSYNEQFF. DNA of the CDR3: TGTGCCACGAGGCGGGACAGCTTCTCCTACAATGAGCAGTTCTTC.

The CDR3 spells CASSDPRRQEEKLFF. The CDR3 DNA reads TGTGCCAGCAGTGACCCCAGACGGCAGGAAGAAAAACTGTTTTTT. The chain joins TRBV6-1 to TRBJ1-4; D not certain. V gave up 3 bases and J gave up 8 bases, with 16 bases separating them. The germline gives CDR1 MNHNS, CDR2 SASEGT. This CDR3 comprises 15 residues.

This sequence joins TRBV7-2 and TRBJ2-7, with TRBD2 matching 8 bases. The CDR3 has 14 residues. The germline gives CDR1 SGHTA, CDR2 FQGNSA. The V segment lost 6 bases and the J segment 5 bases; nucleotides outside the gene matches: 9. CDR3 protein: CASRNLAGSNEQYF. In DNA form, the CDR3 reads TGTGCCAGCAGGAATCTAGCGGGTAGCAACGAGCAGTACTTC.

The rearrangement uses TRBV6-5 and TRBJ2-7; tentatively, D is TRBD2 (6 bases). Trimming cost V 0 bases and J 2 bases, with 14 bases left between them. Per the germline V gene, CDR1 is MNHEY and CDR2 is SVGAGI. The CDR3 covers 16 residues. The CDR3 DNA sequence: TGTGCCAGCAGTTACTCGCGGGGCGGCCCCGCCTACGAGCAGTACTTC. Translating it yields CASSYSRGGPAYEQYF.

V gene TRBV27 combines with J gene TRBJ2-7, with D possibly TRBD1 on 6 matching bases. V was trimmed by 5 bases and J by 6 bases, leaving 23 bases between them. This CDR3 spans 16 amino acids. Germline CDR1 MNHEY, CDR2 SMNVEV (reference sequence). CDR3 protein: CASSPNQGNLPLEQYF. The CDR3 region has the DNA TGTGCCAGCAGTCCGAACCAGGGGAACCTCCCTCTCGAGCAGTACTTC.

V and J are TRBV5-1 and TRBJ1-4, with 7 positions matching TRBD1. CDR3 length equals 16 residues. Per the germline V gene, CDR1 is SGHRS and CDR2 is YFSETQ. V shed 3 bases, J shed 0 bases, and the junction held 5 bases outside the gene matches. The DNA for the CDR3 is TGCGCCAGCAGCTCCGAGACAGGGTCAACTAATGAAAAACTGTTTTTT. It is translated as CASSSETGSTNEKLFF.

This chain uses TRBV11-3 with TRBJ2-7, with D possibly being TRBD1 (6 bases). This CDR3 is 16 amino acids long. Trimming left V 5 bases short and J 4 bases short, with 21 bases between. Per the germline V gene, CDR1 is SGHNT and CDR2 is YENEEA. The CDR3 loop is CASSPPGAGYFYEQYF. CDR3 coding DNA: TGTGCCAGCAGCCCCCCAGGGGCAGGTTATTTTTACGAGCAGTACTTC.

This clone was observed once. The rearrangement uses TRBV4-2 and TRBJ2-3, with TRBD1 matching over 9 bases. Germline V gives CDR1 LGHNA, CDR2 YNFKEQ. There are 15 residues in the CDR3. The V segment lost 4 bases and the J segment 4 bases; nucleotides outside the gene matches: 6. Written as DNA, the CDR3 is TGTGCCAGCAGCCTCTCACGGACAGGGGCAGATACGCAGTATTTT. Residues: CASSLSRTGADTQYF.

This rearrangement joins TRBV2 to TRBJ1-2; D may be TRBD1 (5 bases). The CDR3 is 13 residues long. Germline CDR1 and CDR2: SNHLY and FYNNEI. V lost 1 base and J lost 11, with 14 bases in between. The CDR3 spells CASSEDGRAMYTF. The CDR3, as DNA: TGTGCCAGCAGTGAAGATGGCAGGGCAATGTACACCTTC.

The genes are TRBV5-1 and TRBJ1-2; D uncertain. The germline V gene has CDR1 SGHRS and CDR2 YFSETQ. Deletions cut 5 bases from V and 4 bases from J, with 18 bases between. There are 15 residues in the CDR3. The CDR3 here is CASRAPGAEIYGYTF. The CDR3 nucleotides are TGCGCCAGCAGGGCACCCGGTGCGGAAATCTATGGCTACACCTTC.

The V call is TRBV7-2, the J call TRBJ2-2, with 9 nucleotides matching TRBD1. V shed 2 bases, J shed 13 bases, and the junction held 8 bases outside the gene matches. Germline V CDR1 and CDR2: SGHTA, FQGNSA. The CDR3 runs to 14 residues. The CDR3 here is CASSLMGQGLGLFF. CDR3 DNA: TGTGCCAGCAGCTTAATGGGACAGGGATTGGGGCTGTTTTTT.

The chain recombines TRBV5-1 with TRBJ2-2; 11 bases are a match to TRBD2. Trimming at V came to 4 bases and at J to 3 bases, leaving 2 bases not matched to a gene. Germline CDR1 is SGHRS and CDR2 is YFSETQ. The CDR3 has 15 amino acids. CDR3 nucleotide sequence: TGCGCCAGCAGCACTAGCGGGAGCTACACCGGGGAGCTGTTTTTT. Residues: CASSTSGSYTGELFF.

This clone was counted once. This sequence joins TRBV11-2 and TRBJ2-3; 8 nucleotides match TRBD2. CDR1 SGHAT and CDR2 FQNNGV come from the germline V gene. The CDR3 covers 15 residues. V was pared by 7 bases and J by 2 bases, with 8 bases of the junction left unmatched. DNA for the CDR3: TGTGCCAGCACCTCCGCTAGCGGGTACACAGATACGCAGTATTTT. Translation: CASTSASGYTDTQYF. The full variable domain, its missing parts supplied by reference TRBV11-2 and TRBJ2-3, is EAGVAQSPRYKIIEKRQSVAFWCNPISGHATLYWYQQILGQGPKLLIQFQNNGVVDDSQLPKDRFSAERLKGVDSTLKIQPAKLEDSAVYLCASTSASGYTDTQYFGPGTRLTVL.